One sample yielded the 28 T cell receptor beta chains listed below, sequenced in a study of T cell responses to AZD1222 COVID-19 vaccine. Generated by immunoSEQ multiplex PCR, the TCRdb table keeps only in-frame clones and is missing some. Of 130,000 to 150,000 clones in the sample, around four fifths were seen once. Sequencing used peripheral blood, obtained on day 0 of MenACWY control vaccination. Source of these receptors: an adult in good health.

This clone was seen only a few times. For the CDR3, the DNA is TGTGCCAGCAGTATTTCGACAGACAGCAATCAGCCCCAGCATTTT. As protein: CASSISTDSNQPQHF. The V gene is TRBV27, the J gene TRBJ1-5; the D gene is possibly TRBD1 (5 bases). The CDR3 has 15 amino acids. V was trimmed by 5 bases and J by 1 base, leaving 12 bases between them. The germline V gene encodes CDR1 MNHEY and CDR2 SMNVEV (reference sequence).

This clone is a singleton in its sample. V is TRBV6-5 and J is TRBJ1-5, with 9 bases that match TRBD1. V lost 8 bases, J lost 7 bases, and 9 bases stayed unmatched. Germline V CDR1 and CDR2: MNHEY, SVGAGI. The length of the CDR3 is 14 residues. CDR3 protein: CASQTGGFEQPQHF. The CDR3 DNA reads as TGTGCCAGCCAGACAGGGGGTTTTGAGCAGCCCCAGCATTTT.

There are a few counts of this clone. The chain combines TRBV6-5 with TRBJ1-2; tentatively, D is TRBD1 (6 bases). The CDR3 spans 14 residues. CDR1 is MNHEY and CDR2 is SVGAGI in the germline V gene. Trimming took off 2 bases at V and 0 bases at J, with 7 bases between the two ends. The CDR3 loop reads CASSYGQPNYGYTF. CDR3 in DNA: TGTGCCAGCAGTTACGGACAGCCTAACTATGGCTACACCTTC.

This clone was recorded a few times. The genes are TRBV7-9 and TRBJ2-1; D is unresolved. The length of the CDR3 is 15 residues. Per germline, CDR1 SEHNR and CDR2 FQNEAQ (reference sequence). With 6 bases removed from V and 0 bases from J, the gap between germline ends came to 12 bases. The CDR3 DNA sequence: TGTGCCAGCAGACTGGGTTCTAGCTCCTACAATGAGCAGTTCTTC. Translated, it gives CASRLGSSSYNEQFF. Using reference TRBV7-9 and TRBJ2-1 for the parts outside the CDR3, the full variable domain is DTGVSQNPRHKITKRGQNVTFRCDPISEHNRLYWYRQTLGQGPEFLTYFQNEAQLEKSRLLSDRFSAERPKGSFSTLEIQRTEQGDSAMYLCASRLGSSSYNEQFFGPGTRLTVL.

The chain links TRBV29-1 to TRBJ1-2; D may be TRBD1 (6 bases). V lost 4 bases to trimming and J lost 4 bases, with 19 bases between them. CDR1 is SQVTM and CDR2 is ANQGSEA in the germline V gene. The CDR3 is 15 amino acids. CDR3 sequence: CSVVGIGGGAYGYTF. In DNA form, the CDR3 reads TGCAGCGTTGTCGGAATCGGGGGGGGCGCCTATGGCTACACCTTC.

The chain is built from TRBV5-6 and TRBJ1-1; no definite D call. This CDR3 has 15 amino acids. V was shortened by 3 bases and J by 0 bases, with 12 bases between the two germline ends. Per germline, CDR1 SGHDT and CDR2 YYEEEE. Here the CDR3 DNA reads TGTGCCAGCAGCTCCACGACACGATTGAACACTGAAGCTTTCTTT. Its protein is CASSSTTRLNTEAFF.

This clone was seen more than once but under ten times. The chain joins TRBV10-2 to TRBJ2-7, with 7 bases fitting TRBD1. The CDR3 is 13 amino acids. With V trimmed by 4 bases and J by 4 bases, 4 bases remained unmatched. Germline V gives CDR1 WSHSY, CDR2 SAAADI. The CDR3 loop is CASSVGTVYEQYV. The CDR3 coding sequence is TGCGCCAGCAGTGTCGGGACAGTATACGAGCAGTACGTC.

The chain employs TRBV5-6 and TRBJ1-2, with D perhaps TRBD1 (6 bases). Per the germline V gene, CDR1 is SGHDT and CDR2 is YYEEEE. There are 13 residues in the CDR3. V gave up 7 bases and J gave up 2 bases, with 12 bases separating them. CDR3 nucleotide sequence: TGTGCCAGCCGCGGGACAACAAACTATGGCTACACCTTC. It is translated as CASRGTTNYGYTF. Looking up the rest from reference TRBV5-6 and TRBJ1-2 gives the full variable domain: DAGVTQSPTHLIKTRGQQVTLRCSPKSGHDTVSWYQQALGQGPQFIFQYYEEEERQRGNFPDRFSGHQFPNYSSELNVNALLLGDSALYLCASRGTTNYGYTFGSGTRLTVV.

This chain connects TRBV4-1 to TRBJ2-2; D not certain. This CDR3 comprises 16 residues. Trimming left V 0 bases short and J 6 bases short, with 14 bases between. In germline, CDR1 is MGHRA, CDR2 YSYEKL. CDR3 DNA: TGCGCCAGCAGCCAAGAACCCTATCCCTTACCCGGGGAGCTGTTTTTT. Amino acid sequence: CASSQEPYPLPGELFF.

The chain uses TRBV6-1 and TRBJ1-2; perhaps TRBD1 as D (6 bases). The ends were cut back, 1 base at V and 2 bases at J, with 11 bases in the middle. The CDR3 spans 15 residues. CDR1 is MNHNS, CDR2 SASEGT, per germline. CDR3 amino acids: CASSEVGGANYGYTF. In nucleotides, the CDR3 is TGTGCCAGCAGTGAAGTTGGGGGGGCCAACTATGGCTACACCTTC.

The chain recombines TRBV2 with TRBJ2-3; 8 bases match TRBD2. The germline V gene has CDR1 SNHLY and CDR2 FYNNEI. The CDR3 is 14 amino acids. V lost 7 bases and J lost 2; bases outside the gene matches: 5. CDR3 sequence: CASIMRGVTDTQYF. The CDR3 coding sequence is TGTGCCAGCATAATGCGGGGGGTCACAGATACGCAGTATTTT.

The CDR3 region is CASAPTRQANYGYTF. Here the CDR3 DNA reads TGTGCCTCCGCCCCCACACGGCAAGCTAACTATGGCTACACCTTC. This sequence joins TRBV19 and TRBJ1-2, with unresolved D. V lost 11 bases, J lost 0 bases, and 19 bases lay in between. CDR1 and CDR2 (germline): LNHDA, SQIVND (reference sequence). CDR3 length equals 15 residues.

The chain uses TRBV5-4 and TRBJ2-5; D might be TRBD2 (6 bases). The germline gives CDR1 SGHNT, CDR2 YYREEE (reference sequence). V gave up 5 bases and J gave up 4 bases, with 18 bases separating them. The length of the CDR3 is 15 residues. Written as DNA, the CDR3 is TGTGCCAGCAGTGGTCGGGACTCTCGGGGAGAGACCCAGTACTTC. Amino acids: CASSGRDSRGETQYF.

The chain joins TRBV4-1 to TRBJ2-3; weak D call: TRBD1 (6 bases). Germline loops: CDR1 MGHRA, CDR2 YSYEKL. CDR3 length: 17 residues. Trimming took 3 bases from V and 0 from J, leaving 16 bases between them. CDR3: CASSQGSTGASTDTQYF. The CDR3 bases are TGCGCCAGCAGCCAGGGGTCGACAGGCGCTAGCACAGATACGCAGTATTTT.

This chain joins TRBV11-2 and TRBJ2-7; no definite D call. Germline V gene sequence: CDR1 SGHAT, CDR2 FQNNGV. The CDR3 runs 18 residues. Trimming shortened V by 5 bases and J by 1 base, and 24 bases separated the two germline ends. CDR3 region: CASSLRLIDGPRSYEQYF. CDR3 sequence (DNA): TGTGCCAGCAGCCTCCGCTTAATAGACGGCCCCCGATCCTACGAGCAGTACTTC.

V usage is TRBV18 and J usage is TRBJ1-2, with D perhaps matching TRBD1 (6 bases). The V end was cut by 5 bases, the J end by 6 bases, with 13 bases between. The CDR3 sequence is 13 residues long. In germline, CDR1 is KGHSH, CDR2 LQKENI. CDR3 protein: CASSTQGSDGYTF. CDR3 nucleotide sequence: TGTGCCAGCTCAACACAGGGATCGGATGGCTACACCTTC.

This clone was observed a handful of times. V gene TRBV21-1 combines with J gene TRBJ1-4; TRBD1, the table's D call, lacks a check against the DNA. TRBV21-1 is a listed pseudogene. CDR3 length: 15 amino acids. The CDR3 loop reads CASSPGTANNEKLFF. CDR3 nucleotide sequence: TGTGCCAGCAGCCCCGGGACAGCCAATAATGAAAAACTGTTTTTT.

This sequence joins TRBV7-9 and TRBJ1-6; the match to TRBD1 covers 9 bases. CDR1 SEHNR and CDR2 FQNEAQ come from the germline V gene (reference sequence). This CDR3 region has 15 residues. J lost 10 bases, V lost 1 base, and 5 bases had no gene match. The CDR3 sequence is CASSLGTGERSPLHF. The DNA of the CDR3 is TGTGCCAGCAGCTTAGGGACAGGGGAACGGTCACCCCTCCACTTT. Looking up the rest from reference TRBV7-9 and TRBJ1-6 gives the full variable domain: DTGVSQNPRHKITKRGQNVTFRCDPISEHNRLYWYRQTLGQGPEFLTYFQNEAQLEKSRLLSDRFSAERPKGSFSTLEIQRTEQGDSAMYLCASSLGTGERSPLHFGNGTRLTVT.

The rearrangement uses TRBV12-3 or TRBV12-4 and TRBJ1-1; D ambiguous. CDR3 length: 13 amino acids. V was clipped by 2 bases and J by 1 base, with 5 bases between them. Here the CDR3 DNA reads TGTGCCAGCAGTTTACGGGGGAACACTGAAGCTTTCTTT. Residues: CASSLRGNTEAFF.

The chain has TRBV9 and TRBJ2-5; TRBD2 aligns across 9 bases. Germline lookup yields CDR1 SGDLS and CDR2 YYNGEE. V gave up 6 bases and J gave up 5 bases; unmatched junction bases: 11. This CDR3 has 15 residues. CDR3 bases: TGTGCCAGCATGGCGGCTAGCGGGGTAGGGGAGACCCAGTACTTC. Its protein is CASMAASGVGETQYF.

The J gene is TRBJ1-6, the V gene TRBV6-1, with D unresolved. The CDR3 is 18 residues long. Germline V gives CDR1 MNHNS, CDR2 SASEGT. V lost 4 bases, J lost 0 bases, and 16 bases lay in between. The CDR3: CASSAGFIKSSYNSPLHF. CDR3 sequence (DNA): TGTGCCAGCAGTGCCGGGTTCATTAAAAGCTCCTATAATTCACCCCTCCACTTT.

This sequence joins TRBV9 and TRBJ2-3; D is undetermined. The germline V and J ends were trimmed by 0 bases and 4 bases, with 9 bases remaining between them. The germline gives CDR1 SGDLS, CDR2 YYNGEE. The CDR3 loop spans 14 amino acids. In nucleotides, the CDR3 is TGTGCCAGCAGCGTAGGACATTTGGCAGATACGCAGTATTTT. Translated: CASSVGHLADTQYF.

The V and J genes are TRBV14 and TRBJ1-2; D may be TRBD1 (6 bases). The CDR3 contains 18 residues. In germline, CDR1 is SGHDN, CDR2 FVKESK. V was pared by 3 bases and J by 4 bases, with 24 bases between. CDR3 DNA sequence: TGTGCCAGCAGCCAGGCTACAGGGTTGTCGGCCCTGCCCTATGGCTACACCTTC. Residues: CASSQATGLSALPYGYTF.

V is TRBV11-1 and J is TRBJ2-2; TRBD1 might be the D (6 bases). V was clipped by 3 bases and J by 1 base, with 6 bases between them. Germline loops: CDR1 SGHAT, CDR2 FQDESV (reference sequence). CDR3 length: 14 residues. CDR3 loop: CASSLTGNTGELFF. CDR3 nucleotide sequence: TGTGCCAGCAGCTTGACAGGGAACACCGGGGAGCTGTTTTTT.

The genes are TRBV5-5 and TRBJ1-6; D is perhaps TRBD1 (5 bases). The CDR3 is 17 amino acids. Germline loops: CDR1 SGHKS, CDR2 YYEKEE (reference sequence). V was cut by 5 bases and J by 10 bases, with 25 bases left in between. CDR3 in DNA: TGTGCCAGCAGTCAGACTGCCGGGGACGTCGTAGTCTCACCCCTCCACTTT. Translation: CASSQTAGDVVVSPLHF.

This chain uses TRBV5-4 with TRBJ2-5; possibly TRBD1 or TRBD2 for D (6 bases each). The V end was cut by 4 bases, the J end by 7 bases, with 26 bases between. This CDR3 has 17 amino acids. Germline V CDR1 and CDR2: SGHNT, YYREEE (reference sequence). The CDR3 DNA reads as TGTGCCAGCAGCAAGGAGGGCGGCAGGGGCCTCCGCGGGACCCAGTACTTC. It specifies CASSKEGGRGLRGTQYF.

The V gene is TRBV5-1, the J gene TRBJ2-7; 7 bases are shared with TRBD1. V was clipped by 1 base and J by 3 bases; unmatched bases: 7. This CDR3 has 15 amino acids. Looked up from germline, CDR1 is SGHRS and CDR2 is YFSETQ. CDR3 sequence (DNA): TGCGCCAGCAGCTTGTCGACAGGGCGAATCTACGAGCAGTACTTC. Amino acid sequence: CASSLSTGRIYEQYF.

V and J are TRBV19 and TRBJ1-3; TRBD1 is a possible D gene (6 bases). The CDR3 contains 14 residues. Trimming left V 5 bases short and J 4 bases short, with 12 bases between. Germline V gene data show CDR1 as LNHDA and CDR2 as SQIVND (reference sequence). CDR3 bases: TGTGCCAGTAGTCCCACAGGGAGCGGAAACACCATATATTTT. It encodes CASSPTGSGNTIYF.